The next 23 T cell receptor beta chains were all read from a single sample in a study of shared clonotypes between healthy human individuals. Generated by immunoSEQ multiplex PCR, the TCRdb table keeps only in-frame clones and is missing some. The repertoire holds a few million clones, with approximately 95% as singletons. The sequenced material came from naive CD4+ T cells from PBMCs. Subset of the sample: CD45RA+ positively selected. The receptors originated from a man between 18 and 29 years old in good health. Some clones in this sample may be carry-over from other donors' samples.

This clone was seen a single time. This chain joins TRBV2 and TRBJ2-3; the D gene is possibly TRBD2 (5 bases). Trimming shortened V by 0 bases and J by 0 bases, and 10 bases separated the two germline ends. CDR1 and CDR2 (germline): SNHLY, FYNNEI. The CDR3 runs 16 residues. CDR3 sequence reads: CASSEARAVSTDTQYF. CDR3 coding DNA: TGTGCCAGCAGTGAAGCGCGGGCGGTGAGCACAGATACGCAGTATTTT.

The chain uses TRBV28 and TRBJ1-5; the D is unclear. V was cut by 5 bases and J by 0 bases, with 11 bases left in between. Germline V gene data show CDR1 as MDHEN and CDR2 as SYDVKM. The CDR3 extends over 15 amino acids. The CDR3 spells CASSPAGYSNQPQHF. For the CDR3, the DNA is TGTGCCAGCAGTCCAGCGGGTTATAGCAATCAGCCCCAGCATTTT.

V gene TRBV11-2 combines with J gene TRBJ2-3; the match to TRBD2 covers 9 bases. In germline, CDR1 is SGHAT, CDR2 FQNNGV. With 5 bases clipped from V and 0 bases from J, the junction kept 6 bases outside the gene matches. This CDR3 comprises 16 residues. CDR3 loop: CASSLTSGFSTDTQYF. CDR3 sequence (DNA): TGTGCCAGCAGCCTGACTAGCGGTTTTAGCACAGATACGCAGTATTTT.

The gene calls are TRBV21-1 and TRBJ1-5; the table's D gene call, TRBD1, was not cross checked with the DNA. TRBV21-1 is classified as a pseudogene. The CDR3 extends over 16 amino acids. For the CDR3, the DNA is TGTGCCAGCCTCTCCGAAAGGACAGGGGAAAGTCAGCCCCAGCATTTT. This codes for CASLSERTGESQPQHF.

To note about this clone: Other DNA sequences from this sample encode an identical CDR3 as well. The chain employs TRBV9 and TRBJ1-1; 7 nucleotides match TRBD1. The CDR3 sequence is 14 residues long. J lost 4 bases, V lost 2 bases, and 5 bases had no gene match. In germline, CDR1 is SGDLS, CDR2 YYNGEE. CDR3 amino acids: CASSVEGGRTEAFF. Here the CDR3 DNA reads TGTGCCAGCAGCGTGGAAGGGGGCCGCACTGAAGCTTTCTTT.

V is TRBV27 and J is TRBJ1-5, with TRBD1 matching 9 bases. The CDR3 consists of 17 residues. Unmatched junction bases numbered 9, after V lost 5 bases and J lost 1 base. Germline V gives CDR1 MNHEY, CDR2 SMNVEV (reference sequence). This chain's CDR3 is CASSGYTGTGSNQPQHF. The DNA for the CDR3 is TGTGCCAGCAGTGGTTATACTGGGACAGGGAGCAATCAGCCCCAGCATTTT.

This chain uses TRBV11-3 with TRBJ2-7; 7 bases line up with TRBD1. Trimming removed 5 bases from V and 3 bases from J; junction bases left unmatched: 4. The CDR3 loop spans 13 amino acids. In germline, CDR1 is SGHNT, CDR2 YENEEA. Here the CDR3 DNA reads TGTGCCAGCAGCCAACGACAGGGCTACGAGCAGTACTTC. This encodes CASSQRQGYEQYF.

The V gene is TRBV5-4, the J gene TRBJ2-2, with 7 positions matching TRBD2. This CDR3 is built from 16 residues. V trimming: 0 bases; J trimming: 4 bases; junction bases outside the gene matches: 6. Germline V gives CDR1 SGHNT, CDR2 YYREEE (reference sequence). CDR3 DNA sequence: TGTGCCAGCAGCTTGGTGGGCGGCGGGGGCACCGGGGAGCTGTTTTTT. This sequence encodes CASSLVGGGGTGELFF.

This chain connects TRBV5-4 to TRBJ1-2; TRBD1 matches 8 bases. Germline V lookup: CDR1 SGHNT, CDR2 YYREEE (reference sequence). The CDR3 is 15 residues long. V shed 1 base and J 2 bases; nucleotides not matched to a gene: 4. For the CDR3, the DNA is TGTGCCAGCAGCTTGAAGTCAGGGGGCAACTATGGCTACACCTTC. Its protein product is CASSLKSGGNYGYTF.

The chain couples TRBV28 to TRBJ2-1; D gene unclear. The germline CDR1 and CDR2 sequences are MDHEN and SYDVKM. V was cut by 1 base and J by 3 bases, with 4 bases left in between. The CDR3 has 13 residues. The CDR3 DNA sequence: TGTGCCAGCAGTTTATTGGGCTACAATGAGCAGTTCTTC. Translation: CASSLLGYNEQFF.

For the CDR3, the DNA is TGTGCCAGCAAGGCGGAGTATGGCTACACCTTC. This codes for CASKAEYGYTF. This sequence joins TRBV2 and TRBJ1-2; D gene uncertain. V lost 7 bases and J lost 5, with 8 bases in between. The CDR3 runs to 11 residues. CDR1 is SNHLY, CDR2 FYNNEI, per germline. The whole variable domain, remainder taken from reference TRBV2 and TRBJ1-2, is EPEVTQTPSHQVTQMGQEVILRCVPISNHLYFYWYRQILGQKVEFLVSFYNNEISEKSEIFDDQFSVERPDGSNFTLKIRSTKLEDSAMYFCASKAEYGYTFGSGTRLTVV.

The CDR3 loop is CASSLGGLARNTRETQYF. The CDR3 coding sequence is TGCGCCAGCAGCTTGGGGGGACTAGCGAGAAATACGAGGGAGACCCAGTACTTC. The V gene is TRBV5-1, the J gene TRBJ2-5, with 10 bases identical to TRBD2. J gave up 5 bases and V 0 bases, and 13 bases lay outside the gene matches. Germline lookup yields CDR1 SGHRS and CDR2 YFSETQ. This CDR3 region has 18 residues. Together with reference TRBV5-1 and TRBJ2-5, the CDR3 gives the full variable domain: KAGVTQTPRYLIKTRGQQVTLSCSPISGHRSVSWYQQTPGQGLQFLFEYFSETQRNKGNFPGRFSGRQFSNSRSEMNVSTLELGDSALYLCASSLGGLARNTRETQYFGPGTRLLVL.

The rearrangement joins TRBV6-6 to TRBJ2-6, with D perhaps TRBD1 (6 bases). The CDR3 totals 16 residues. The germline V gene encodes CDR1 MNHNY and CDR2 SVGAGI (reference sequence). Between the trimmed V and J ends, which lost 6 bases and 4 bases, there was a span of 16 bases. The chain's CDR3 is CASRQDSSSGANVLTF. DNA for the CDR3: TGTGCCAGCAGACAGGACAGTTCTTCAGGGGCCAACGTCCTGACTTTC.

V and J are TRBV14 and TRBJ2-3; 7 nucleotides match TRBD1. The CDR3 totals 13 residues. V lost 7 bases to trimming and J lost 1 base; unmatched junction nucleotides: 2. In germline, CDR1 is SGHDN, CDR2 FVKESK. The CDR3 reads CASNTGGTDTQYF. CDR3 coding DNA: TGTGCCAGCAATACAGGGGGCACAGATACGCAGTATTTT.

This chain uses TRBV5-1 with TRBJ2-1; tentative D call: TRBD1 (6 bases). Germline CDR1 is SGHRS and CDR2 is YFSETQ. The CDR3 length is 17 residues. Trimming took off 3 bases at V and 6 bases at J, with 22 bases between the two ends. The CDR3 loop is CASSSGQLVLTGNEQFF. CDR3 in DNA: TGCGCCAGCAGCTCGGGACAACTCGTCCTTACAGGCAATGAGCAGTTCTTC.

The genes are TRBV7-6 and TRBJ2-7; D ambiguous. The germline V gene has CDR1 SGHVS and CDR2 FNYEAQ. V dropped 0 bases and J dropped 4 bases, with 10 bases sitting between them. The length of the CDR3 is 14 residues. CDR3: CASSLAEGLYEQYF. The CDR3 DNA follows: TGTGCCAGCAGCTTAGCGGAAGGGCTGTACGAGCAGTACTTC.

V is TRBV2 and J is TRBJ1-4; tentative D call: TRBD1 (6 bases). Per germline, CDR1 SNHLY and CDR2 FYNNEI. The CDR3 has 14 residues. V was cut by 7 bases and J by 7 bases, with 16 bases left in between. CDR3 bases: TGTGCCAGCATGGGGCCCCTACAGGGTGAAAAACTGTTTTTT. Its protein is CASMGPLQGEKLFF.

The V call is TRBV4-3, the J call TRBJ1-6; 8 bases are a match to TRBD1. J was trimmed by 8 bases and V by 2 bases; bases with no gene match: 14. Germline V gene data show CDR1 as LGHNA and CDR2 as YSLEER. The CDR3 totals 18 residues. The CDR3 sequence is CASSQRVWGQEVDSPLHF. The CDR3 coding sequence is TGCGCCAGCAGCCAAAGAGTCTGGGGACAGGAGGTGGATTCACCCCTCCACTTT.

In this sample, this clone turned up a few times. Its ends do not fully match the called genes, so a read error is possible. The genes are TRBV5-1 and TRBJ1-5; D remains ambiguous. This CDR3 contains 15 residues. Germline V gene sequence: CDR1 SGHRS, CDR2 YFSETQ. The CDR3: CASSLEGTYDHPQHF. CDR3 DNA sequence: TGCGCCAGCAGCTTGGAAGGCACCTATGATCATCCCCAGCATTTT.

This clone was picked up a small number of times. The chain is built from TRBV2 and TRBJ1-5; 7 positions agree with TRBD1. CDR1 and CDR2 (germline): SNHLY, FYNNEI. V lost 5 bases, J lost 4 bases, and 8 bases stayed unmatched. This CDR3 has 15 residues. CDR3 sequence (DNA): TGTGCCAGCAGTCCGCACAGGGGACCTAATCAGCCCCAGCATTTT. This sequence encodes CASSPHRGPNQPQHF.

The rearrangement uses TRBV11-2 and TRBJ2-2; D is unresolved. From germline, CDR1 is SGHAT and CDR2 FQNNGV. This CDR3 spans 15 amino acids. V was cut by 0 bases and J by 1 base, with 6 bases left in between. CDR3 DNA: TGTGCCAGCAGCTTAGATCTAGGGAACACCGGGGAGCTGTTTTTT. Protein sequence: CASSLDLGNTGELFF.

The V gene is TRBV25-1, the J gene TRBJ1-1; a possible D gene is TRBD1 (5 bases). Per the germline V gene, CDR1 is MGHDK and CDR2 is SYGVNS. CDR3 length: 15 residues. Deletions cut 6 bases from V and 5 bases from J, with 19 bases between. The CDR3 DNA reads as TGTGCCAGCAGCCCCAGCTTGGGGCATCCGACTGAAGCTTTCTTT. Its protein is CASSPSLGHPTEAFF.

CDR3 sequence reads: CASSLLEGGVYNEQFF. In nucleotides, the CDR3 is TGCGCCAGCAGCTTACTTGAGGGAGGAGTTTACAATGAGCAGTTCTTC. V usage is TRBV5-1 and J usage is TRBJ2-1; tentatively, D is TRBD2 (6 bases). The CDR3 covers 16 residues. V dropped 2 bases and J dropped 4 bases, with 16 bases sitting between them. The germline V gene has CDR1 SGHRS and CDR2 YFSETQ.